This TCR beta chain was captured in a study of cytomegalovirus exposure and HLA in healthy donors (dated by TCRdb to about 2017). Background on the whole study: An earlier analysis of approximately 640 of the donors reported 250 to 350 Gb of sequence data and some 120 million unique TCR beta sequences from 150 million to 200 million T cells. About 300 gigabases of sequencing data and 70 million to 100 million unique TCR sequences were included in an early release covering over 600 HLA-typed donors. Of the roughly 430 genotyped donors, approximately 83% fell in the genetic ancestry cluster associated with self-reported Caucasian donors. The study aimed to test whether signatures of past pathogen exposure could be identified by cataloging public T cell receptors. The study used immunosequencing to profile the T cell repertoires of some 600 subjects and linked those repertoires to cytomegalovirus serostatus. Along with the approximately 620-subject first cohort, a separate validation cohort of around 110 different subjects was used. High-throughput TCR immunosequencing, statistical association of individual TCRs with disease status, and machine learning were combined to predict cytomegalovirus infection status. In a later analysis, previously published TCR beta repertoires from 600 to 850 donors were re-analyzed and high-resolution HLA genotyping was added so that TCR occurrence patterns could be studied. The later analysis used no new phenotypic data to find candidate immune exposures, relying instead on TCR beta sequences and their occurrence across donors. An earlier analysis of around 540 of the donors applied high-throughput TCR beta sequencing to assess whether each TCR beta V gene segment acted as functional or pseudogenic. Donor age, sex, ethnicity and CMV serostatus were collected together with the repertoire data. A later genetic analysis used genome-wide SNP genotypes for about three fifths of the 666 donors, treating that subset as a discovery cohort. All discovery cohort repertoires had been generated on a single sequencing platform. Class I and class II HLA loci were covered by the typing at four-digit resolution. The number of donors typed differed by locus, with about 629-640 for A, B, C, DRB1 and DQB1, roughly 520 for DQA1, 600 to 610 for DPA1, and around 430 for DPB1. Because of strong linkage in the cohort, roughly five DR-DQ haplotypes were treated as single units for association and clustering. Across roughly 420 genotyped donors of the cohort, an average of about 240,000 unique TCR beta nucleotide sequences per donor were sequenced, and 15% to 20% of those sequences were non-productive.

The cohort consisted of more than 650 healthy bone marrow donors. At the time of sampling, every cohort member was nominally healthy, though immune exposures that went unrecorded were likely present. The donor was CMV seronegative and was included in the group of several hundred seronegative cohort members. A peripheral blood sample was collected from each donor, and TCR beta sequencing was performed on peripheral blood mononuclear cells. The Qiagen DNeasy Blood Extraction Kit was used to extract genomic DNA from the blood cell samples. Comments on this clone: The target of this receptor is not known. No base quality information exists; no much larger clone differs at one position. Other DNA sequences in this sample translate to the same CDR3.

V loses 9 bases of germline sequence and J loses 1 base, and the interval between the two ends is 9 bases. The germline V gene encodes CDR1 LNHDA and CDR2 SQIVND (reference sequence). The CDR3 measures 12 amino acids from cysteine to phenylalanine. The only DNA kept is the CDR3, 36 bases in frame from the first base. Study-wide conclusions, independent of this receptor: A later analysis found that TCR association rates varied across HLA loci, with DRB1 alleles showing the most associated TCRs and HLA-C alleles the fewest. A total of 150 to 200 TCR beta chains were listed by the study as associated with cytomegalovirus. Roughly uniform sequencing depth across donors was assumed in presence/absence analyses, although this assumption may not hold. According to a later genetic analysis, donors in an Asian-associated ancestry cluster had fewer N-insertions in productive TCRs than the roughly 670-donor mean. At a false discovery rate of 0.05, a later analysis linked some 17,000 TCR beta sequences to specific HLA alleles. In a later analysis, most CMV-associated TCR beta chains were found to appear HLA-restricted, with HLA associations seemingly driven largely by CMV exposure. In a later analysis, HLA-associated TCR beta chains showed more clonal expansion and lower generation probabilities than non-associated chains that were equally common. Correlated functional status among segregating V segments might reflect linkage disequilibrium, but an unknown experimental factor could not be ruled out. In a later analysis, several top co-occurrence clusters were reported to appear linked to parvovirus B19, influenza, CMV and Epstein-Barr virus. A few of the identified cytomegalovirus-associated TCR beta chains were confirmed in vitro to be specific for cytomegalovirus antigens. Most TCR sequences were seen in very few donors, while some public TCRs were found in many individuals. An association between a missense DCLRE1C variant and V-gene and J-gene trimming of TCR beta chains was found in a later genetic analysis and replicated in an independent cohort. In this cohort, only TCR beta chains were sequenced, and detectable features were limited by the absence of alpha or paired-chain data. An earlier analysis of 450 to 750 of the donors showed that most TCR beta V segments appeared in productive rearrangements either about 87% or about 30% of the time, which broadly matched IMGT annotations. HLA typing was unavailable for some donors at each locus, so association tests used only the typed subset. In both the original and validation cohorts, the classifier was reported to diagnose cytomegalovirus status with high specificity and sensitivity. The sequencing pipeline was judged likely to have produced a cluster of highly shared sequence variants as a technical artifact. The authors suggested that the approach could potentially be extended to other disease states and immunological phenotypes. Strong co-occurrence of HLA alleles, especially DR and DQ, made assigning TCR associations to individual alleles difficult. The earlier analysis of 587 of the donors excluded roughly 16 rarely observed V segments, including chromosome 9 orphons, because counts were too low. A further reported finding was that TCR beta sequences accurately predicted the HLA-A and HLA-B alleles for most subjects in the first cohort. Some IMGT-functional V segments, including TRBV6-2 and TRBV6-3, could not be distinguished by the 87-base-pair reads and were therefore excluded. Immune exposure information for the cohort was limited to CMV serostatus.

The library came from the immunoSEQ multiplex PCR assay. For the multiplex PCR, a mixture combining 60 forward primers for TCR Vbeta segments and 13 reverse primers for TCR Jbeta segments was used. A multiplex PCR assay on genomic DNA amplified the CDR3 region of rearranged TCR beta genes. The Illumina HiSeq System was used to sequence the amplified TCR beta libraries as 87-base-pair reads. Per the authors' processing: A later analysis counted tens of millions of unique TCR beta chains across the 550 to 750 repertoires, and some 11 million of these chains were shared by at least two donors. A nearest-neighbor algorithm error-corrected the raw reads and collapsed the reads into unique sequences, merging closely related sequences to remove PCR and sequencing errors. Alignment of CDR3 sequences to IMGT reference sequences was used to assign V, D and J gene segments. Each retained sequence needed at least a six-nucleotide match to both a V gene segment and a J gene segment. A rearrangement counted as productive if the CDR3 had no stop codons and remained in frame with V and J, and every other rearrangement counted as non-productive. Following IMGT convention, CDR3 was defined as the stretch from the second conserved V-encoded cysteine to the conserved J-encoded phenylalanine. Sequences without an unambiguous match to a single V gene segment were excluded from the earlier analysis of about 630 of the donors. In an earlier analysis of several hundred of the donors, V segments were called functional above 56.7% productive rearrangements and were called segregating when the between-donor standard deviation exceeded 5%. To diagnose cytomegalovirus status from the catalog of TCR beta chain sequences, a statistical classification framework was built. V and J gene assignment, in a later analysis, came from comparing TCR nucleotide sequences with IMGT/GENE-DB human TR gene sequences. Using the TCRdist pipeline, a later analysis assigned CDR3 sequences along with most-parsimonious VDJ recombination scenarios. In a later analysis, every TCR beta chain was defined by the combination of its CDR3 amino acid sequence and its V-gene family, and reads without a unique V-gene family were dropped. A later analysis removed nearly 600 highly shared, low-generation-probability nucleotide sequences to deal with suspected cross-contamination and a sequencing artifact. In a later analysis, a clonal expansion index for each public chain was calculated from normalized within-repertoire ranks of inferred template counts. A later analysis computed generation probabilities with a VDJ recombination model fitted to out-of-frame rearrangements, and checked the results against IGoR. A later analysis scored TCR-TCR, TCR-HLA and TCR-CMV co-occurrence with hypergeometric tests, applying a repertoire-size bias correction to TCR pairs. A later analysis estimated false discovery rates by permuting HLA or CMV assignments 20 times. In a later analysis, co-occurring TCRs were grouped using DBSCAN, with TCRdist sequence similarity added in when clustering inside HLA-allele-positive subsets. Repertoires with fewer than 30,000 or more than 120,000 public chains were left out of co-occurrence clustering, as were about 5 repertoires with anomalous nucleotide sharing. The immuneACCESS repertoire file appears here via TCRdb, limited to in-frame rearrangements. These files lack a portion of the clones; in checked studies, under half of the deficit traces to unresolved V genes, and the cause of the others is not known. Clone size and V and J calls were adopted from that table, with D and trimming inferred from the DNA. For this sample the table gives about 170,000 clones, of which 82% were detected only once. The top ten clonotypes cover around 1.5% of the sample.

Material for sequencing was PBMCs. The rearranged segments are TRBV19 and TRBJ1-1, and TRBD1 may be the D gene, going by 6 matching bases. This TCR was recovered from a male donor in good health and CMV-seronegative. The nucleotides are TGTGCCAGCAAGACAGGGAACACTGAAGCTTTCTTT. Its product reads: CASKTGNTEAFF.